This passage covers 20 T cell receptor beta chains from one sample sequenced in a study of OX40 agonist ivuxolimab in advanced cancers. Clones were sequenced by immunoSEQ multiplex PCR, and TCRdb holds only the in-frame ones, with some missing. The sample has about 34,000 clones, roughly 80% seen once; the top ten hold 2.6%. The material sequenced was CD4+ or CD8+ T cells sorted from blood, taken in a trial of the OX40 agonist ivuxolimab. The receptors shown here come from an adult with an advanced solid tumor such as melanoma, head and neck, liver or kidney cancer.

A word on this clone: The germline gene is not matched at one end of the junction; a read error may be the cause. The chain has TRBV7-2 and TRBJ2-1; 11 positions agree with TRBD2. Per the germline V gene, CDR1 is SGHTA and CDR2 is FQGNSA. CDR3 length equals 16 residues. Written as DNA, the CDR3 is TGTGCCAGCAGTTTAGCGCCAATTACTAGCGGGGGTGAGCAGTTCTTC. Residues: CASSLAPITSGGEQFF.

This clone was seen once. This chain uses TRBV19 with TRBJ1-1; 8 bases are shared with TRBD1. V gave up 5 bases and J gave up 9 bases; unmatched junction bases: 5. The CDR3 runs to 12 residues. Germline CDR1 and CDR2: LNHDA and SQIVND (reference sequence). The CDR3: CASSLRQGQAFF. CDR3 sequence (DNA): TGTGCCAGTAGTCTACGACAGGGGCAAGCTTTCTTT.

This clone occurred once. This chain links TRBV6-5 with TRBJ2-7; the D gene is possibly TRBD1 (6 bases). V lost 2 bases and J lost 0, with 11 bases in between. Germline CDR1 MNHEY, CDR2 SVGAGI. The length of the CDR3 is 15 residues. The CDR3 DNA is TGTGCCAGCAGTTACGCCCAGACAGGCTCCTACGAGCAGTACTTC. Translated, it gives CASSYAQTGSYEQYF.

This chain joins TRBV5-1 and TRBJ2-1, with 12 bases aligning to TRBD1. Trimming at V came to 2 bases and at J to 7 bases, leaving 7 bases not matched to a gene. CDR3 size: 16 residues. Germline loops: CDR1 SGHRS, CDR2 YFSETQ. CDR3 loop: CASSLSGTGGRNEQFF. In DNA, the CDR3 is TGCGCCAGCAGCTTATCCGGGACAGGGGGCAGGAATGAGCAGTTCTTC.

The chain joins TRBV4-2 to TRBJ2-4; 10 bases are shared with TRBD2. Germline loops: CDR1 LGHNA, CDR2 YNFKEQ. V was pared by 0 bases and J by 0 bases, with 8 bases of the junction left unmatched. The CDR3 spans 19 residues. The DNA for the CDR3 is TGTGCCAGCAGCCAAGATCTACTAGCGGGATTGGGAGCCAAAAACATTCAGTACTTC. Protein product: CASSQDLLAGLGAKNIQYF.

Written as DNA, the CDR3 is TGTGCCAGCTCACCCTCTCGAGTCCCTCACTACGAGCAGTACTTC. Protein product: CASSPSRVPHYEQYF. This chain uses TRBV18 with TRBJ2-7; D is ambiguous. CDR3 length: 15 residues. Trimming took 3 bases from V and 3 from J, leaving 15 bases between them. In germline, CDR1 is KGHSH, CDR2 LQKENI.

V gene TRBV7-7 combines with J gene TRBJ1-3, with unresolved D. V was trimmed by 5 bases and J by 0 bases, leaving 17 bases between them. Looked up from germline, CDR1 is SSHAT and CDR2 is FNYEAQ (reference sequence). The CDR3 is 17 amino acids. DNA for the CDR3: TGTGCCAGCAGCCCCCCCCGGGCAGGTAGCTCTGGAAACACCATATATTTT. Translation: CASSPPRAGSSGNTIYF.

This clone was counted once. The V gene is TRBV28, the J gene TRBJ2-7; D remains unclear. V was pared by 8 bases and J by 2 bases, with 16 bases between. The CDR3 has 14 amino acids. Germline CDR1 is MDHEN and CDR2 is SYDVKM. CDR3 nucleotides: TGTGCCAGCCCATCAGAGGCACCTCCCTACGAGCAGTACTTC. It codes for CASPSEAPPYEQYF. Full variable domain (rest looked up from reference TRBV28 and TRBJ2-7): DVKVTQSSRYLVKRTGEKVFLECVQDMDHENMFWYRQDPGLGLRLIYFSYDVKMKEKGDIPEGYSVSREKKERFSLILESASTNQTSMYLCASPSEAPPYEQYFGPGTRLTVT.

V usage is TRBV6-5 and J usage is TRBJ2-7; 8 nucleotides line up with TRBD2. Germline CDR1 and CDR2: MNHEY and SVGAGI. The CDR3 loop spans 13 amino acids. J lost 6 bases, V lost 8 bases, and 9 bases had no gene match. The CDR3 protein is CASGASGLGEQYF. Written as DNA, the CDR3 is TGTGCCAGCGGGGCTAGCGGGCTCGGCGAGCAGTACTTC.

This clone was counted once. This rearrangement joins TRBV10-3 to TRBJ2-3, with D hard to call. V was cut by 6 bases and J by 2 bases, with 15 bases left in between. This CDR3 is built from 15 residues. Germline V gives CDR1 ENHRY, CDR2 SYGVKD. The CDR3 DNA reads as TGTGCCATCAGGGTGGCAAACGGCATCACAGATACGCAGTATTTT. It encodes CAIRVANGITDTQYF.

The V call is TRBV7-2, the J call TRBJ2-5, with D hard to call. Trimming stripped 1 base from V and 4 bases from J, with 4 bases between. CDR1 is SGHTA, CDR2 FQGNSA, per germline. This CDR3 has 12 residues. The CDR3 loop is CASSLEVETQYF. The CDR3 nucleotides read TGTGCCAGCAGCTTAGAAGTAGAGACCCAGTACTTC. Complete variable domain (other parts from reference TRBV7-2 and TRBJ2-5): GAGVSQSPSNKVTEKGKDVELRCDPISGHTALYWYRQSLGQGLEFLIYFQGNSAPDKSGLPSDRFSAERTGGSVSTLTIQRTQQEDSAVYLCASSLEVETQYFGPGTRLLVL.

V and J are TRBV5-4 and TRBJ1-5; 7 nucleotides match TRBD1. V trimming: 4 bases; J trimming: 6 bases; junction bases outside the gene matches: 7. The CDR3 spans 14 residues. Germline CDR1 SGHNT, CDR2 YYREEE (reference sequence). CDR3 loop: CASSTQGIGQPQHF. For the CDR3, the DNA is TGTGCCAGCAGCACACAGGGGATCGGTCAGCCCCAGCATTTT.

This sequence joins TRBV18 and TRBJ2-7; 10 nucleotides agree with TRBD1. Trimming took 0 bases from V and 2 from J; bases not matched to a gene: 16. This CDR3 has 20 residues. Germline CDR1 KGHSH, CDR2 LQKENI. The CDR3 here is CASSPPVRGQGESRAYEQYF. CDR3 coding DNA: TGTGCCAGCTCACCACCGGTTCGAGGACAGGGGGAAAGCCGAGCCTACGAGCAGTACTTC.

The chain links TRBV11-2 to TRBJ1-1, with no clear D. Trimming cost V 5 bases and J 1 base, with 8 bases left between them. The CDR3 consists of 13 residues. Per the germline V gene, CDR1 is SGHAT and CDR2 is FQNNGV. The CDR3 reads CASSPEPNTEAFF. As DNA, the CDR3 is TGTGCCAGCAGCCCAGAGCCGAACACTGAAGCTTTCTTT. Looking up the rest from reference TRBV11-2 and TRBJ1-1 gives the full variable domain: EAGVAQSPRYKIIEKRQSVAFWCNPISGHATLYWYQQILGQGPKLLIQFQNNGVVDDSQLPKDRFSAERLKGVDSTLKIQPAKLEDSAVYLCASSPEPNTEAFFGQGTRLTVV.

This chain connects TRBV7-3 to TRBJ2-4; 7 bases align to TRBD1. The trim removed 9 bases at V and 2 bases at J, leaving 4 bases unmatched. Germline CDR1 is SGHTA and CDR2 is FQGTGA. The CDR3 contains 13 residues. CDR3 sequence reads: CASATGPKNIQYF. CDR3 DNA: TGTGCCAGTGCGACAGGGCCCAAAAACATTCAGTACTTC.

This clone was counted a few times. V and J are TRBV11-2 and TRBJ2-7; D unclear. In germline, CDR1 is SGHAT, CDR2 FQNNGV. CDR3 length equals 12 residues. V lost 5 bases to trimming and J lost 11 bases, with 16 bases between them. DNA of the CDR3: TGTGCCAGCAGCCCGGCGGCTCCCCAAAAGTACTTC. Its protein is CASSPAAPQKYF.

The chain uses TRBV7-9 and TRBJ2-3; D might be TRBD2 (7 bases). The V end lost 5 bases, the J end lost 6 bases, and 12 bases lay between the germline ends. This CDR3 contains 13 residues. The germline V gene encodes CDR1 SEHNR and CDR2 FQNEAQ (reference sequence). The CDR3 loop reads CASSRGAGDTQYF. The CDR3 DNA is TGTGCCAGCAGCCGGGGGGCGGGGGATACGCAGTATTTT.

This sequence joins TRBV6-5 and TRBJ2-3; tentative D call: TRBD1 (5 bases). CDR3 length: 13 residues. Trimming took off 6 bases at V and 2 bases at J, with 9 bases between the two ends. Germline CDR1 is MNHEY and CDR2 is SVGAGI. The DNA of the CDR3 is TGTGCCAGCAGGCAGGGTGCCACAGATACGCAGTATTTT. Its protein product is CASRQGATDTQYF.

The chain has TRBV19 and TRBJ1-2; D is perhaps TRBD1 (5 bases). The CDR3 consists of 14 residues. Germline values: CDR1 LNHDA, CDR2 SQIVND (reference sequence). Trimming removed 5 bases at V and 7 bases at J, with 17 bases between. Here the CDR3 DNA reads TGTGCCAGTAGTTTTCAGGGTCCTATTGTTGGCTACACCTTC. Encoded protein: CASSFQGPIVGYTF.

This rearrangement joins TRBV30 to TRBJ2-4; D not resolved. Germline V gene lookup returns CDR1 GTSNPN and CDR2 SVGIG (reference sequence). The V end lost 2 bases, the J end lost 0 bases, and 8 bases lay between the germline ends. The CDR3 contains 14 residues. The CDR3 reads CAWSLPRAKNIQYF. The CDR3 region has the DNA TGTGCCTGGAGTTTACCGAGAGCCAAAAACATTCAGTACTTC.